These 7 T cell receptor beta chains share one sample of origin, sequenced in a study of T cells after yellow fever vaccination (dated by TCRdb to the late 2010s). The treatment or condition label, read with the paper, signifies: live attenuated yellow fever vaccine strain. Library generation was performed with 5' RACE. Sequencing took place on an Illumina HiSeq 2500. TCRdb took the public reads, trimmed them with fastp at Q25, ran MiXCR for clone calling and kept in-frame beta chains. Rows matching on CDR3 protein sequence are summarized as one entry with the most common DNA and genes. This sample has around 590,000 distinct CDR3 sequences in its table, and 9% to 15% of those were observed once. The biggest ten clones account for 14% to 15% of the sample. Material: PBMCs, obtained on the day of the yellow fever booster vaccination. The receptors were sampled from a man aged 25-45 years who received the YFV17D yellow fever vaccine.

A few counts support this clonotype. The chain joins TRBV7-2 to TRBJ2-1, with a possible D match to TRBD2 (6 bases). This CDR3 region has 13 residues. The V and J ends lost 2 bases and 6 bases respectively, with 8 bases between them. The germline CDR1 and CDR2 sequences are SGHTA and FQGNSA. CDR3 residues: CASSLTSFNEQFF. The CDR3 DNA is TGTGCCAGCAGCTTAACTAGCTTCAATGAGCAGTTCTTC.

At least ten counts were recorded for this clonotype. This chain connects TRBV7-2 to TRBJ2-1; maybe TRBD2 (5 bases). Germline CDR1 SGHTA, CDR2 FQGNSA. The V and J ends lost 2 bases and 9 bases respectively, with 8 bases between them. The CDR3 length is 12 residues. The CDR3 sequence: CASSLRGLEQFF. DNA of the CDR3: TGTGCCAGCAGCTTAAGAGGGCTTGAGCAGTTCTTC.

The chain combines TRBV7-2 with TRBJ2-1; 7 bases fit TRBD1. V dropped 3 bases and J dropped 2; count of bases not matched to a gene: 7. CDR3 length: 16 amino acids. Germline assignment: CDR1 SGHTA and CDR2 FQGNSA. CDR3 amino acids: CASSFLGQGAYNEQFF. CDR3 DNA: TGTGCCAGCAGCTTTTTGGGGCAGGGGGCCTACAATGAGCAGTTCTTC.

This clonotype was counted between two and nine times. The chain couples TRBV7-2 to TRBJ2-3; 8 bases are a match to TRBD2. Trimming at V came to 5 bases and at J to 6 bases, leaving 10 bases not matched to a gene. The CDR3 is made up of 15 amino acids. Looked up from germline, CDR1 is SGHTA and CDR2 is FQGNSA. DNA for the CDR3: TGTGCCAGCAGCCAACAAGCGGGAGACCCCGATACGCAGTATTTT. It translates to CASSQQAGDPDTQYF.

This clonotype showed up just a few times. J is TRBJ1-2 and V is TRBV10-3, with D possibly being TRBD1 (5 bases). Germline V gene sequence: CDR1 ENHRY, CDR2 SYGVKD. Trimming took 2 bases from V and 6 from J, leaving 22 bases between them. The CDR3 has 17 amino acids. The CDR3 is CAISETGTEMGRDGYTF. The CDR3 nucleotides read TGTGCCATCAGTGAGACTGGGACGGAGATGGGTAGAGATGGCTACACCTTC.

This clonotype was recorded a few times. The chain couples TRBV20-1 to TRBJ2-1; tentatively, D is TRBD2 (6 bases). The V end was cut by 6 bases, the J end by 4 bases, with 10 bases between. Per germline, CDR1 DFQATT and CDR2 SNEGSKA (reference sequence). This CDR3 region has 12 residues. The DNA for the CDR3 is TGCAGTGCCACCGGGACTTACAATGAGCAGTTCTTC. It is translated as CSATGTYNEQFF.

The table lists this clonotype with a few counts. For the CDR3, the DNA is TGTGCCAGCAGTTTATTGACAGCGAGTTTCATGAACACTGAAGCTTTCTTT. Protein sequence: CASSLLTASFMNTEAFF. This sequence joins TRBV28 and TRBJ1-1; tentative D call: TRBD1 (5 bases). In germline, CDR1 is MDHEN, CDR2 SYDVKM. The CDR3 spans 17 residues. The V end was cut by 1 base, the J end by 0 bases, with 15 bases between.